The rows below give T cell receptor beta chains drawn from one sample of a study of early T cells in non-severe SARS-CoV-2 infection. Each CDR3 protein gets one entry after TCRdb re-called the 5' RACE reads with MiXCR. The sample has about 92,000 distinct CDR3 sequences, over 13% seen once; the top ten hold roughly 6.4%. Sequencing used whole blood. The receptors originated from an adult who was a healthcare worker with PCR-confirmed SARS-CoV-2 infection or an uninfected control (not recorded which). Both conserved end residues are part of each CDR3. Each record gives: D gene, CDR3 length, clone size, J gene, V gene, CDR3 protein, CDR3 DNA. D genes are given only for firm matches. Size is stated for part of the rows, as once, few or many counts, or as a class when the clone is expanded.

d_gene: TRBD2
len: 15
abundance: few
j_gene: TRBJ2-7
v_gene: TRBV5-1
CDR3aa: CASSPVLAGTYEQYF
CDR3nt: TGCGCCAGCAGCCCCGTTCTAGCGGGGACATACGAGCAGTACTTC

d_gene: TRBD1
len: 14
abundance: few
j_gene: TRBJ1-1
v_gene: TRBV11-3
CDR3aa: CASSSQGANTEAFF
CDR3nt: TGTGCCAGCAGCTCACAGGGGGCGAACACTGAAGCTTTCTTT

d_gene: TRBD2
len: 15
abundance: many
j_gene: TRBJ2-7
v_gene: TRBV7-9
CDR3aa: CASSPIAGPLYEQYF
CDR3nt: TGTGCCAGCAGCCCCATAGCGGGCCCGCTTTACGAGCAGTACTTC

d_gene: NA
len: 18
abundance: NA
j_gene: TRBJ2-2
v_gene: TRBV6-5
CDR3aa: CASSYTRDGSLSTGELFF
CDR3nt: TGTGCCAGCAGTTACACTCGGGACGGGAGCCTTAGCACCGGGGAGCTGTTTTTT

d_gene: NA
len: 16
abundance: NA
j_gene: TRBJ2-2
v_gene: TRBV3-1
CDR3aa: CASSLAFRADTGELFF
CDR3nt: TGTGCCAGCAGCCTGGCATTTAGAGCGGACACCGGGGAGCTGTTTTTT

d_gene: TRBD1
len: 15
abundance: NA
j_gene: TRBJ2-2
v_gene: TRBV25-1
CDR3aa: CASSDRGRLTGELFF
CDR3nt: TGTGCCAGCAGTGATAGGGGGCGGTTAACCGGGGAGCTGTTTTTT

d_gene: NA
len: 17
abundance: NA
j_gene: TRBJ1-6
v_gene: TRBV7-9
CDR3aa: CASSLVRSSSYNSPLHF
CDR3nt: TGTGCCAGCAGCTTAGTCCGGTCCAGCTCCTATAATTCACCCCTCCACTTT

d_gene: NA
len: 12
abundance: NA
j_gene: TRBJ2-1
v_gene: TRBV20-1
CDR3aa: CRARLTYNEQFF
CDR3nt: TGCAGAGCTAGACTTACCTACAATGAGCAGTTCTTC

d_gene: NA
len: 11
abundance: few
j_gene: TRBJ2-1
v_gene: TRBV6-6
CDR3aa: CASSTGPQRFF
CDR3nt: TGTGCCAGCAGTACAGGACCGCAGAGGTTCTTC

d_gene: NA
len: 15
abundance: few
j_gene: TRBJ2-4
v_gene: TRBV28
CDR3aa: CASSFGTIAKNIQYF
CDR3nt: TGTGCCAGCAGTTTCGGGACGATAGCCAAAAACATTCAGTACTTC

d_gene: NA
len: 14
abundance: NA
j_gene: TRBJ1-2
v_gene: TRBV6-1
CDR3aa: CASSASGSDYGYTF
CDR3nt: TGTGCCAGCAGTGCGTCGGGAAGCGACTATGGCTACACCTTC

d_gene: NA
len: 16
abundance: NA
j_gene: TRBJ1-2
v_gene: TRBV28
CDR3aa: CASSLRLGGADYGYTF
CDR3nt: TGTGCCAGCAGTTTAAGATTGGGGGGCGCGGACTATGGCTACACCTTC

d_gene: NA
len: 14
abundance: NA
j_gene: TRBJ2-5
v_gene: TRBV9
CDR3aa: CASSVGPEQETQYF
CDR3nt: TGTGCCAGCAGCGTAGGCCCAGAGCAAGAGACCCAGTACTTC

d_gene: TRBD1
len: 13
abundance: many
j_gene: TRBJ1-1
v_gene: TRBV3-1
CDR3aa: CASSHGQATEAFF
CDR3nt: TGTGCCAGCAGCCACGGACAGGCAACTGAAGCTTTCTTT

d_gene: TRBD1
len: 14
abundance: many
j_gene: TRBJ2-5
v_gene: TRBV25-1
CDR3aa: CASRQGAIGETQYF
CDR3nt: TGTGCCAGTCGACAGGGGGCGATCGGAGAGACCCAGTACTTC

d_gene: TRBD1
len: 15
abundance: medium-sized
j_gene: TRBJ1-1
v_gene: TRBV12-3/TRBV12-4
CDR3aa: CASSRPGQGATEAFF
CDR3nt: TGTGCCAGCAGCCGTCCAGGACAGGGGGCCACTGAAGCTTTCTTT

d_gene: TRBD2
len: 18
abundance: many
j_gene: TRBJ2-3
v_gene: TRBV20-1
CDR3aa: CSASDLGTSGTLTDTQYF
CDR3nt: TGCAGTGCTAGCGATCTAGGGACTAGCGGGACTCTCACAGATACGCAGTATTTT

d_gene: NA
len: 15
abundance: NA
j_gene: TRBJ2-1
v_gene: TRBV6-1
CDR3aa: CASSEGAYPGNEQFF
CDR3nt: TGTGCCAGCAGTGAGGGGGCCTACCCTGGCAATGAGCAGTTCTTC

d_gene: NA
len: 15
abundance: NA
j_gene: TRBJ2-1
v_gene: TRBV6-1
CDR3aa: CASSGGDEGGNEQFF
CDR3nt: TGTGCCAGCAGTGGAGGTGACGAGGGGGGAAATGAGCAGTTCTTC

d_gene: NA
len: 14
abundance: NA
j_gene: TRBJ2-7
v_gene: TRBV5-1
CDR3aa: CASSLESPRYEQYF
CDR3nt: TGCGCCAGCAGCTTGGAGTCCCCAAGATACGAGCAGTACTTC